These 11 T cell receptor beta chains originate from one sample sequenced in a study of T cells in women clearing cervical HPV infection (dated by TCRdb to the late 2010s). Libraries were made using the immunoSEQ multiplex PCR assay. TCRdb's version of the immuneACCESS table is confined to in-frame rearrangements and falls short of the full clone set. An unresolved V gene accounts for under half of the shortfall where checked; the remainder is of unknown origin. In this sample's table one finds about 22,000 clones. The biggest ten clones account for more than 9% of the sample. The specimen sequenced was blood buffy coat. All receptors derive from a woman aged 18 to 75 with a cervical HPV16 infection that either progressed to CIN3+ or cleared (not recorded which).

Comments on this clone: The read stops 3 residues short of the end of the CDR3; the missing end is completed from the germline J gene. J is TRBJ2-2 and V is TRBV30; tentatively, D is TRBD1 (5 bases). Germline-derived CDR1 and CDR2 are GTSNPN and SVGIG (reference sequence). The CDR3 contains 14 residues. CDR3 DNA (partial): TGTGCCTGGAGTGTACTACAGGATAATGAAAAG. It translates to CAWSVLQDNEK. The full CDR3 protein reads CAWSVLQDNEKLFF.

Concerning this clone itself: The CDR3 extends 3 residues past the end of the read, so its final part is completed from the germline J gene. This chain links TRBV29-1 with TRBJ2-3; weak D call: TRBD1 (6 bases). The CDR3 is 13 amino acids. Germline V gene sequence: CDR1 SQVTM, CDR2 ANQGSEA. The CDR3: CSVDWGKGETQYF. CDR3 DNA, as far as it was read: TGCAGCGTTGATTGGGGCAAGGGGGAGACG.

A note on this clone: The CDR3 end is not reached by the read, which stops 3 residues before it; the germline J gene fills it in. The rearrangement uses TRBV12-3 or TRBV12-4 and TRBJ2-1; 7 nucleotides agree with TRBD2. The CDR3 covers 16 residues. With V trimmed by 5 bases and J by 2 bases, 9 bases remained unmatched. Here the CDR3 reads CASSPWGGWTYNEQFF. The sequenced CDR3 bases are TGTGCCAGCAGTCCGTGGGGGGGGTGGACCTACAATGAG.

Points on this clone: The read terminates 3 residues ahead of where the CDR3 ends, so the germline J gene completes it. This chain joins TRBV5-4 and TRBJ1-1; D call uncertain. CDR3 size: 12 residues. Germline V gene lookup returns CDR1 SGHNT and CDR2 YYREEE (reference sequence). Trimming removed 4 bases from V and 7 bases from J, with 11 bases in between. The CDR3 loop is CASSKVAGEAFF. CDR3 DNA, as far as it was read: TGTGCCAGCAGCAAGGTGGCGGGTGAA. Full variable domain (remainder filled in from reference TRBV5-4 and TRBJ1-1): ETGVTQSPTHLIKTRGQQVTLRCSSQSGHNTVSWYQQALGQGPQFIFQYYREEENGRGNFPPRFSGLQFPNYSSELNVNALELDDSALYLCASSKVAGEAFFGQGTRLTVV.

Worth noting for this clone: The sequence runs out 3 residues before the end of the CDR3; the remainder is reconstructed from the germline J gene. The rearrangement links TRBV7-3 to TRBJ1-5; D remains unclear. This CDR3 comprises 13 residues. V shed 0 bases and J shed 7 bases, with 7 bases lying between them. The germline V gene encodes CDR1 SGHTA and CDR2 FQGTGA. CDR3 residues: CASSLTGGQPQHF. CDR3 DNA (partial): TGTGCCAGCAGCTTAACAGGCGGCCAGCCC. The full variable domain, with the rest looked up from reference TRBV7-3 and TRBJ1-5, is GAGVSQTPSNKVTEKGKYVELRCDPISGHTALYWYRQSLGQGPEFLIYFQGTGAADDSGLPNDRFFAVRPEGSVSTLKIQRTERGDSAVYLCASSLTGGQPQHFGDGTRLSIL.

In the case of this clone: The read comes to an end 3 residues before the CDR3 does, leaving the germline J gene to fill in the end. The V and J genes are TRBV30 and TRBJ2-5; tentatively, D is TRBD1 (5 bases). V lost 2 bases and J lost 4, with 5 bases in between. The CDR3 consists of 11 residues. Per germline, CDR1 GTSNPN and CDR2 SVGIG (reference sequence). The CDR3 spells CAWSQGETQYF. CDR3 DNA, as far as it was read: TGTGCCTGGAGTCAGGGAGAGACC.

Notes on this clone: The read finishes 3 residues shy of the CDR3 end, and the germline J gene is used to complete it. The chain recombines TRBV20-1 with TRBJ2-3, with 11 bases matching TRBD2. CDR3 length: 15 residues. CDR1 is DFQATT and CDR2 is SNEGSKA in the germline V gene (reference sequence). The trim removed 4 bases at V and 6 bases at J, leaving 9 bases unmatched. CDR3: CSAIETSGIGDTQYF. The sequenced CDR3 bases are TGCAGTGCTATCGAGACTAGCGGGATTGGGGATACG.

On this clone: The read comes to an end 3 residues before the CDR3 does, leaving the germline J gene to fill in the end. The chain uses TRBV12-3 or TRBV12-4 and TRBJ2-7; weak D call: TRBD1 (8 bases). V was shortened by 6 bases and J by 6 bases, with 18 bases between the two germline ends. The CDR3 totals 14 residues. The sequenced part of the CDR3 DNA is TGTGCCAGCAGCCCACGGACAGGGAGGGGCGAG. It codes for CASSPRTGRGE. The entire CDR3 is CASSPRTGRGEQYF.

With regard to this clone: The read is 3 residues too short to cover the CDR3 end, so that end is filled in from the germline J gene. V usage is TRBV28 and J usage is TRBJ2-7; D might be TRBD2 (5 bases). V was pared by 8 bases and J by 4 bases, with 12 bases between. The CDR3 sequence is 12 residues long. The V gene's germline CDR1 is MDHEN and CDR2 SYDVKM. CDR3 protein: CASSALGYEQYF. The DNA read from the CDR3 is TGTGCCAGCTCGGCACTAGGTTACGAG.

Note on this clone: One junction end disagrees with the germline gene, perhaps due to a read error. The read terminates 3 residues before the CDR3 end, so the remaining end is supplied by the germline J gene. The chain combines TRBV4-2 with TRBJ2-7, with 12 bases identical to TRBD2. The CDR3 length is 16 residues. CDR1 LGHNA and CDR2 YNFKEQ come from the germline V gene. Incomplete CDR3 DNA: TGCGCCAGCAGCCAAGCCGGACTAGCGGGATTATACGAG. It is translated as CASSQAGLAGLYE. The whole CDR3 is CASSQAGLAGLYEQYF.

Remarks on this clone: The read finishes 3 residues shy of the CDR3 end, and the germline J gene is used to complete it. The chain carries TRBV29-1 and TRBJ2-2; no firm D call. The CDR3 sequence is 11 residues long. V lost 7 bases and J lost 8, with 11 bases in between. The germline gives CDR1 SQVTM, CDR2 ANQGSEA. CDR3 DNA (partial): TGCAGCGCCACCCCGGGTGGGGAG. This codes for CSATPGGE. The entire CDR3 sequence reads CSATPGGELFF.